This T cell receptor beta chain was captured by sequencing in a study of blood T cell repertoires in COVID-19. Study in general: Samples of COVID-19 (acute and convalescent) were obtained from the United States, Italy and Spain. PBMCs, B-cell-depleted T cells, or T cells were the source of the cDNA or gDNA that made up the material.

This clone was seen a single time. Authors' processing steps: How many nucleated cells were present was estimated from reference gene primer amplification. Repertoires were generated with immunoSEQ multiplex PCR, while TCRdb's copy carries only in-frame clones and drops some. V, J and clone size reflect that table, while D and trimming were determined from the DNA. The sample records some 100,000 clones, approximately 92% being singletons. There are 15 residues in the CDR3. The V gene end was trimmed by 3 bases and the J gene end by 2 bases; junction bases not matched to a gene: 7. Germline CDR1 is MDHEN and CDR2 is SYDVKM.

The clonotype originates from a woman of 80 years or more with active COVID-19. The V and J genes are TRBV28 and TRBJ2-7; 7 bases fit TRBD1. The sequenced sample was peripheral blood. The CDR3 DNA is TGTGCCAGCAGTTTTTTGCAGGGGGTTGCCTACGAGCAGTACTTC. Amino acids: CASSFLQGVAYEQYF.